The 10 T cell receptor beta chains in this list originate from one sample, sequenced in a study of shared clonotypes between healthy human individuals. The repertoire was sequenced with immunoSEQ multiplex PCR; TCRdb's copy has only in-frame clones and lacks some. The sample lists roughly 1 million clones, under 80% occurring once. Specimen: memory CD4+ T cells sorted from blood. Subset denoted: CD45RA-negative fraction. The source of these receptors is a man younger than 35 in good health.

The J gene is TRBJ2-3, the V gene TRBV4-1; weak D call: TRBD1 (6 bases). Germline V gene lookup returns CDR1 MGHRA and CDR2 YSYEKL. V dropped 3 bases and J dropped 9 bases, with 13 bases sitting between them. The CDR3 totals 13 residues. The CDR3 spells CASSHLGQQTQYF. As DNA, the CDR3 is TGCGCCAGCAGCCACCTCGGACAGCAGACGCAGTATTTT.

A note on this clone: Other DNA sequences in this specimen translate into the identical CDR3. The chain is built from TRBV7-2 and TRBJ2-3, with D hard to call. Trimming removed 5 bases from V and 2 bases from J, with 5 bases in between. The CDR3 has 12 residues. Germline lookup yields CDR1 SGHTA and CDR2 FQGNSA. The CDR3, as DNA: TGTGCCAGCAGCCCAGACACAGATACGCAGTATTTT. It translates to CASSPDTDTQYF.

In this sample, this clone turned up a few times. V usage is TRBV7-9 and J usage is TRBJ1-5; D ambiguous. This CDR3 region has 14 residues. Trimming removed 3 bases from V and 2 bases from J, with 8 bases in between. CDR1 SEHNR and CDR2 FQNEAQ come from the germline V gene (reference sequence). CDR3 nucleotide sequence: TGTGCCAGCAGCTTTTCCACTGGCAATCAGCCCCAGCATTTT. Amino acid sequence: CASSFSTGNQPQHF. The entire variable domain, with the rest obtained from reference TRBV7-9 and TRBJ1-5, is as follows: DTGVSQNPRHKITKRGQNVTFRCDPISEHNRLYWYRQTLGQGPEFLTYFQNEAQLEKSRLLSDRFSAERPKGSFSTLEIQRTEQGDSAMYLCASSFSTGNQPQHFGDGTRLSIL.

This clone was counted only a few times. The chain couples TRBV4-3 to TRBJ2-2; 10 nucleotides match TRBD1. Germline CDR1 is LGHNA and CDR2 is YSLEER. V lost 0 bases, J lost 1 base, and 11 bases stayed unmatched. The CDR3 spans 20 residues. CDR3 in DNA: TGCGCCAGCAGCCAAGATTCGGGACAGGGGCTCCGAGGGAACACCGGGGAGCTGTTTTTT. As protein: CASSQDSGQGLRGNTGELFF.

CDR3 DNA sequence: TGTGCCAGCAGCTTATGGGGGCCGCAACGGGATACGCAGTATTTT. It specifies CASSLWGPQRDTQYF. The V gene is TRBV5-4, the J gene TRBJ2-3; TRBD1 might be the D (6 bases). Germline assignment: CDR1 SGHNT and CDR2 YYREEE (reference sequence). With 2 bases removed from V and 6 bases from J, the gap between germline ends came to 16 bases. This CDR3 contains 15 residues.

For this clone: The same CDR3 arises from other DNA sequences in this sample as well. This chain connects TRBV5-1 to TRBJ2-3; maybe TRBD1 (6 bases). The CDR3 extends over 15 amino acids. Germline CDR1 and CDR2: SGHRS and YFSETQ. Trimming took 4 bases from V and 0 from J, leaving 12 bases between them. The CDR3 region has the DNA TGCGCCAGCAGCACTGGGCAGGGGAGCACAGATACGCAGTATTTT. Residues: CASSTGQGSTDTQYF.

The rearrangement joins TRBV7-9 to TRBJ1-1; D is ambiguous. CDR1 is SEHNR and CDR2 is FQNEAQ in the germline V gene (reference sequence). V was trimmed by 4 bases and J by 0 bases, leaving 18 bases between them. The CDR3 extends over 17 amino acids. The CDR3 sequence: CASSSSDRPLLNTEAFF. The CDR3 DNA follows: TGTGCCAGCAGCTCTTCGGATAGACCGCTACTGAACACTGAAGCTTTCTTT.

The gene calls are TRBV9 and TRBJ2-7, with TRBD2 matching over 9 bases. The ends lost 3 bases at V and 3 bases at J; junction bases unmatched: 4. The CDR3 loop spans 14 amino acids. In germline, CDR1 is SGDLS, CDR2 YYNGEE. In nucleotides, the CDR3 is TGTGCCAGCAGCGCGGGACTAGCTAACTACGAGCAGTACTTC. The encoded protein is CASSAGLANYEQYF.

This clone was seen a handful of times. The chain recombines TRBV7-5 with TRBJ2-2; no check of the table's D call, TRBD1, against the DNA was made. TRBV7-5 is reported as a pseudogene. CDR3 size: 15 residues. The CDR3 here is CARSLGPGDTGELFF. The CDR3, as DNA: TGTGCCAGAAGCTTAGGGCCAGGGGACACCGGGGAGCTGTTTTTT.

The V gene is TRBV7-2, the J gene TRBJ2-5, with D possibly being TRBD2 (6 bases). The CDR3 spans 14 residues. V lost 2 bases to trimming and J lost 9 bases, with 16 bases between them. Germline-derived CDR1 and CDR2 are SGHTA and FQGNSA. This CDR3 reads CASSLRDWTRAQYF. As DNA, the CDR3 is TGTGCCAGCAGCTTACGGGACTGGACGCGGGCCCAGTACTTC.